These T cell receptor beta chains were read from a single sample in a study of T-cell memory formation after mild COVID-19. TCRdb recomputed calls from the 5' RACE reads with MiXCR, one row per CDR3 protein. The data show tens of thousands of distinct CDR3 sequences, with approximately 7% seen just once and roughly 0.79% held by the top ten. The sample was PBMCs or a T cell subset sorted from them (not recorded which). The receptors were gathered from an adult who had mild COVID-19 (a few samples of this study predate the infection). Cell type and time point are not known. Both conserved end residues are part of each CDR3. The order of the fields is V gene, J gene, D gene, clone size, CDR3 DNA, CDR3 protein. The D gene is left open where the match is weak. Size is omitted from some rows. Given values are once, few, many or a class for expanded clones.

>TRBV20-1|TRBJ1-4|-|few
TGCAGTGCTAACAGGGAGGCATCGGAAAAACTGTTTTTT
CSANREASEKLFF
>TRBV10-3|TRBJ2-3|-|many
TGTGCCATCAGTGAGCCGGGGCCCCGTGGCACAGATACGCAGTATTTT
CAISEPGPRGTDTQYF
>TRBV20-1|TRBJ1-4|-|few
TGCAGTGCTAGAGATATAGGGGGTAATGAAAAACTGTTTTTT
CSARDIGGNEKLFF
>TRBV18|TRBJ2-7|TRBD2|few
TGTGCCAGCTCACCCCTCGGGGGCTCTAGCGGGAGAGCCTCGGGCGAGCAGTACTTC
CASSPLGGSSGRASGEQYF
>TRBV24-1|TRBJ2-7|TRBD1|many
TGTGCCGCCGGGACAGGGTCCTACGAGCAGTACTTC
CAAGTGSYEQYF
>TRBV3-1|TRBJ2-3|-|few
TGTGCCAGCAGCCCCTCGGGGAATACGCAGTATTTT
CASSPSGNTQYF
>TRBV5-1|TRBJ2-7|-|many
TGCGCCAGCAGCAGCACTACCTACGAGCAGTACTTC
CASSSTTYEQYF
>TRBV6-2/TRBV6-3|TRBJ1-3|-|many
TGTGCCAGCAACTCCTTGACCCAGAGCTCTGGAAACACCATATATTTT
CASNSLTQSSGNTIYF
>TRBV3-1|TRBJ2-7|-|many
TGTGCCAGCAGCCAGCGGCGTACCCTCTACGAGCAGTACTTC
CASSQRRTLYEQYF
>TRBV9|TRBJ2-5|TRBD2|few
TGTGCCAGCAGCGTAGGTTGGAGCGGGGACGGCCAAGAGACCCAGTACTTC
CASSVGWSGDGQETQYF
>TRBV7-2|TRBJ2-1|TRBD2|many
TGTGCCAGCAGCCTAGGACTAGCGGGGGGGAATGAGCAGTTCTTC
CASSLGLAGGNEQFF
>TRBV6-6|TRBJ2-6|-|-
TGTGCCAGCAGTTACTCTGGGGCCAACGTCCTGACTTTC
CASSYSGANVLTF
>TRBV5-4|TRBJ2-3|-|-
TGTGCCAGCAGTCCAGGGGGGTCCGTAGTCACAGATACGCAGTATTTT
CASSPGGSVVTDTQYF
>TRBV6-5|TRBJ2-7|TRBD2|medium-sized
TGTGCCAGCAGGGAGACTAGCGGGAGTTCTCCCCAGTACTTC
CASRETSGSSPQYF
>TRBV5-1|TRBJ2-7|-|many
TGCGCCAGCAGCTTGGACGGTTACTACGAGCAGTACTTC
CASSLDGYYEQYF
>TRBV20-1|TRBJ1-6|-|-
TGCAGTGCTAGTAAAACAGTAAATTCACCCCTCCACTTT
CSASKTVNSPLHF
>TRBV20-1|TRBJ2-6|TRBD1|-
TGCAGTGCGTCCACAGGGGGATCAACCGGGGCCAACGTCCTGACTTTC
CSASTGGSTGANVLTF
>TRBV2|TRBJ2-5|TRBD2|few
TGTGCCAGCACGGGGGGAGGGGCCAGCCTAAAAGAGACCCAGTACTTC
CASTGGGASLKETQYF
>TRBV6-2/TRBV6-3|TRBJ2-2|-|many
TGTGCCAGCAGTTACTCCAAAGCCCCGGCCGGCGGGGAGCTGTTTTTT
CASSYSKAPAGGELFF